This T cell receptor (beta chain) is drawn from a study of shared T cell receptors in the human thymus listed by TCRdb under 2021. With respect to the entire study: The study investigated the way shared, self-reactive T-cell receptor alpha chains are produced in the human thymus.

Trimmed from V: 4 bases; trimmed from J: 4 bases; junction bases lacking a gene match: 16. The germline V gene sets CDR1 to MGHRA and CDR2 to YSYEKL. The CDR3, cysteine through phenylalanine, is 18 amino acids long. This entry keeps only the CDR3 DNA: 54 bases, framed from base 1. As regards this clone: Its antigen is not yet known. Nothing much larger sits one base from this clone, and base qualities are not available.

Libraries came from the immunoSEQ multiplex PCR assay. Imported from immuneACCESS, the table was reduced by TCRdb to in-frame sequences with V and J called. These copies leave out some clones; in studies compared against another copy, an unresolved V gene accounts for under half, and the cause of the remainder is not known. This sample lists around 730,000 clones; roughly 85% were detected once. In total, the top ten clones hold around 0.0099% of the sample. These same records also appear under a second study, on human thymus T cells. As noted in the second study: Donors were immunologically healthy infants undergoing open corrective cardiac surgery for congenital heart defects in Finland. The thymus tissue came from surgical resects taken out during corrective cardiac surgery. V and J gene segment usage appeared biased in both thymic and peripheral blood repertoires. The related research reported highly overlapping thymic TCR repertoires among unrelated individuals. The study described the TCR alpha and beta repertoires in under ten infant thymus samples and a few matching peripheral blood samples. The cohort included more than 5 male and a couple of female infants, with donor ages spanning 7 to 244 days. After being mechanically released from the tissue, thymocytes were kept at -70 degrees C in pellets of about 10-32 million cells. Genomic DNA was extracted from frozen cell pellets with a QIAsymphony instrument. The immunoSEQ multiplex PCR assay was used to amplify the TCRB and TCRAD loci from a standardized quantity of quality-controlled genomic DNA. The amplicons covered the V(D)J region and were long enough to include the CDR3 and to identify the V and J genes. Through the commercial immunoSEQ service, the amplicons were sequenced on an Illumina platform. Primer bias and sequencing errors were corrected as previously described, and TCRAD and TCRB were defined on the basis of the IMGT database. The repertoires were analysed using immunoSEQ Analyzer 3.0 and VDJTools for basic statistics, V/J segment usage, diversity estimates, rarefaction and pairwise overlap. Diversity was estimated using the Chao1, ChaoE, Efron-Thisted, Shannon and inverse Simpson indices, and was also estimated on datasets down-sampled to the size of the smallest sample. Repertoire overlap was assessed by strict matching of CDR3 nucleotide sequence, V gene and J gene, and clustering was done by Jaccard-based multidimensional scaling. On average, thymus samples gave 800,000 or so unique TCRB clonotypes, whereas blood samples gave about 84,000.

Rearrangement joined TRBV4-1 to TRBJ2-1; 7 nucleotides in the junction match TRBD1. Sequenced material: thymocytes. The source of this sequence is a girl in the first two years of life with a congenital heart defect. Donor details come from another sample of the same person, matched by shared clones. The CDR3 sequence is CASSPTEGAGPFYNEQFF. The DNA sequence follows: TGCGCCAGCAGCCCGACTGAGGGGGCCGGACCCTTTTACAATGAGCAGTTCTTC.